This T cell receptor (beta chain) was found in a study of regulatory T cells in long-lasting Graves disease. Study observations and caveats: The analysis examined peripheral blood only and excluded thyroid tissue. Sample size was small, which may have lowered accuracy.

A few counts support this clonotype. Its antigen is unknown. Building the TCR beta libraries relied on iRepertoire HTBI primers, and CDR3 regions underwent Arm-PCR. A single record per CDR3 protein comes from TCRdb applying MiXCR to the multiplex PCR reads. The sample contains around 510,000 distinct CDR3 sequences, roughly 20% of which appear only once. Sample time point: persistent/refractory GD, antithyroid drugs over 5 years with positive TRAb. Following extraction of RNA from PBMCs, that RNA was used to make the TCR library. This clonotype was sampled from a female donor with Graves disease. Sequencing used peripheral blood mononuclear cells (PBMCs), obtained when the disease was refractory, from a patient treated with antithyroid drugs.

The chain's CDR3 is CASSQDVEGPLLKQYF. Written as DNA, the CDR3 is TGTGCCAGCAGCCAAGATGTTGAAGGGCCCCTCTTGAAGCAGTACTTC. The rearrangement joins TRBV4-2 to TRBJ2-7, with no clear D. The CDR3 runs 16 residues. Germline CDR1 LGHNA, CDR2 YNFKEQ. V lost 0 bases, J lost 8 bases, and 20 bases lay in between.